These T cell receptor beta chains were read from a single sample in a study of cytomegalovirus exposure and HLA in healthy donors. Assay: immunoSEQ multiplex PCR; the TCRdb copy retains only in-frame clones and omits some. The profile shows fewer than 200,000 clones, roughly 86% of them singletons. Material: PBMCs. These receptors originate from a man aged 35-49 years in good health and CMV-seropositive. CDR3s include the opening cysteine and the closing phenylalanine or tryptophan.

j_call v_call cdr3_aa
TRBJ2-4 TRBV6-5 CASSLGASENIQYF
TRBJ2-7 TRBV6-1 CASQGGFSYEQYF
TRBJ1-2 TRBV7-8 CASSPSFVGLYGYTF
TRBJ2-2 TRBV5-6 CASSLSNEVTGELFF
TRBJ2-5 TRBV5-1 CASSLGLAGGETQYF
TRBJ1-6 TRBV6-6 CATSNNSPLHF
TRBJ2-7 TRBV11-2 CASSLGSRGLEQYF
TRBJ1-5 TRBV28 CASSSRDRTNQPQHF
TRBJ2-2 TRBV7-9 CASSTGLAGTGELFF
TRBJ2-7 TRBV18 CASSTGSRNYEQYF